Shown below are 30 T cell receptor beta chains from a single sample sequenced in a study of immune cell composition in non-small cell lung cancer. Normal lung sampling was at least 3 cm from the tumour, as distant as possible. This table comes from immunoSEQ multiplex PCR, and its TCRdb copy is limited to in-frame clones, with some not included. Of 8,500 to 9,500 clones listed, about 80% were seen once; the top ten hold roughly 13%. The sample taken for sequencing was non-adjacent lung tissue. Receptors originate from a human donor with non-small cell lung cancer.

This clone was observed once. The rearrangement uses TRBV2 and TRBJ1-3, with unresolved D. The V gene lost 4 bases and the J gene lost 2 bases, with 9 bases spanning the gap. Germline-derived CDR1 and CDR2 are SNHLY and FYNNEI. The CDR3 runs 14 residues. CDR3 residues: CASSVTAAGNTIYF. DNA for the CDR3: TGTGCCAGCAGTGTTACGGCAGCTGGAAACACCATATATTTT.

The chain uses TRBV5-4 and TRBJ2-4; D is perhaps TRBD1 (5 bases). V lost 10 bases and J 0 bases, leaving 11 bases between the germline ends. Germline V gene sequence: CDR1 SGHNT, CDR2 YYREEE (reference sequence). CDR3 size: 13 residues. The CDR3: CALGDIAKNIQYF. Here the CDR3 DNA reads TGTGCCTTAGGGGATATAGCCAAAAACATTCAGTACTTC. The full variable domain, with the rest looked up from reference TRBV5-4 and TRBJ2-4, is ETGVTQSPTHLIKTRGQQVTLRCSSQSGHNTVSWYQQALGQGPQFIFQYYREEENGRGNFPPRFSGLQFPNYSSELNVNALELDDSALYLCALGDIAKNIQYFGAGTRLSVL.

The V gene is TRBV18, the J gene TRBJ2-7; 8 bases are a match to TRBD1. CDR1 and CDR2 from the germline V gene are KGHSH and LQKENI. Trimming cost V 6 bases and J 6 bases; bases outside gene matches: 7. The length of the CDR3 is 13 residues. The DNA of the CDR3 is TGTGCCAGCTCCCCCGGGACAGGCGGCGAGCAGTACTTC. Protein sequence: CASSPGTGGEQYF.

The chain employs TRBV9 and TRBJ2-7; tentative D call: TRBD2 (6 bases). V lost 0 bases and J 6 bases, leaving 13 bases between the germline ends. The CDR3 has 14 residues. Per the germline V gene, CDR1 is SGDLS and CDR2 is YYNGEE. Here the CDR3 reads CASSVGAVGGEQYF. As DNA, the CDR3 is TGTGCCAGCAGCGTAGGGGCGGTGGGAGGCGAGCAGTACTTC. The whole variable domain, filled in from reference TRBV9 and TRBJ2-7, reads DSGVTQTPKHLITATGQRVTLRCSPRSGDLSVYWYQQSLDQGLQFLIQYYNGEERAKGNILERFSAQQFPDLHSELNLSSLELGDSALYFCASSVGAVGGEQYFGPGTRLTVT.

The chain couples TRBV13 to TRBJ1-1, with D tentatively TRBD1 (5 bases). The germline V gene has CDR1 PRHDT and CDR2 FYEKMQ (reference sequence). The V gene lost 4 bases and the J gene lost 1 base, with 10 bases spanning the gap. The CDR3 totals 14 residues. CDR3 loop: CASSWNQGNTEAFF. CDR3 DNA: TGTGCCAGCAGCTGGAATCAGGGGAACACTGAAGCTTTCTTT. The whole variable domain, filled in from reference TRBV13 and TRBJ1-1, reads AAGVIQSPRHLIKEKRETATLKCYPIPRHDTVYWYQQGPGQDPQFLISFYEKMQSDKGSIPDRFSAQQFSDYHSELNMSSLELGDSALYFCASSWNQGNTEAFFGQGTRLTVV.

The CDR3 loop reads CASSIAPGTLNTGELFF. The CDR3 DNA is TGTGCCAGTAGTATAGCGCCCGGGACACTTAACACCGGGGAGCTGTTTTTT. The chain combines TRBV19 with TRBJ2-2; tentatively, D is TRBD1 (6 bases). Trimming cost V 1 base and J 2 bases, with 14 bases left between them. This CDR3 is 17 amino acids long. The germline gives CDR1 LNHDA, CDR2 SQIVND (reference sequence).

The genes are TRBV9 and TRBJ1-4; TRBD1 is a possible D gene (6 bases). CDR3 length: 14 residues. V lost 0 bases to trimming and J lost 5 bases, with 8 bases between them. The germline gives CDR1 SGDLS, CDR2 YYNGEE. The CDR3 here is CASSVGQGNEKLFF. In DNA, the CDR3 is TGTGCCAGCAGCGTAGGCCAGGGGAATGAAAAACTGTTTTTT.

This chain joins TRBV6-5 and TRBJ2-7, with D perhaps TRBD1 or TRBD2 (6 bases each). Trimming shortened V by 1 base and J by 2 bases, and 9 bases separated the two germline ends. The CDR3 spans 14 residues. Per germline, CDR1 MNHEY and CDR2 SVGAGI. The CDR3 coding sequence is TGTGCCAGCAGTTACTGGGGGGCTGCCTACGAGCAGTACTTC. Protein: CASSYWGAAYEQYF.

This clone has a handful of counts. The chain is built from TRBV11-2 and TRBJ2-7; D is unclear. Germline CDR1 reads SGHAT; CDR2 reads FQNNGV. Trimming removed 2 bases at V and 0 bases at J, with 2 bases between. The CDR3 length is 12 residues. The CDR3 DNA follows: TGTGCCAGCAGCTTAATCTCCTACGAGCAGTACTTC. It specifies CASSLISYEQYF.

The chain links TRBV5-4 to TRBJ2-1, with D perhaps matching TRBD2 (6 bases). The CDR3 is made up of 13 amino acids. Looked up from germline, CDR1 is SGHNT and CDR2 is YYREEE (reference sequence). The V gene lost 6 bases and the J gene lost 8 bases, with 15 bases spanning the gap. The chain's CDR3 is CASTAGGLDEQFF. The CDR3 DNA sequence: TGTGCCAGCACCGCCGGGGGTTTGGATGAGCAGTTCTTC.

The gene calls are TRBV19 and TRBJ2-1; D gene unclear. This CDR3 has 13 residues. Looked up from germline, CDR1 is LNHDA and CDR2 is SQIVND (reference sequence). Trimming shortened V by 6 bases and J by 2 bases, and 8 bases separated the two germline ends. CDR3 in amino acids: CASSARTYNEQFF. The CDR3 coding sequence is TGTGCCAGTAGCGCCCGAACCTACAATGAGCAGTTCTTC.

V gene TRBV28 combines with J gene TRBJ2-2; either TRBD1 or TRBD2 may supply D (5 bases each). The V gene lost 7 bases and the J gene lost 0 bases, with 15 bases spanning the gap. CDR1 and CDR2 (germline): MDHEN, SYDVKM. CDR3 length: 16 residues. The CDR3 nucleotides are TGTGCCAGCACCGTAGCAGGGAGCGCGAACACCGGGGAGCTGTTTTTT. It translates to CASTVAGSANTGELFF. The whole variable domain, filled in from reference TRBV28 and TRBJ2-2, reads DVKVTQSSRYLVKRTGEKVFLECVQDMDHENMFWYRQDPGLGLRLIYFSYDVKMKEKGDIPEGYSVSREKKERFSLILESASTNQTSMYLCASTVAGSANTGELFFGEGSRLTVL.

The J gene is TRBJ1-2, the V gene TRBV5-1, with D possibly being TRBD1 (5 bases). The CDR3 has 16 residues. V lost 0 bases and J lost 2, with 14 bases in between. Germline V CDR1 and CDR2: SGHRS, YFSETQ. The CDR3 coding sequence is TGCGCCAGCAGCTTGGGCCTGGGGCAGGGCAACTATGGCTACACCTTC. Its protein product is CASSLGLGQGNYGYTF.

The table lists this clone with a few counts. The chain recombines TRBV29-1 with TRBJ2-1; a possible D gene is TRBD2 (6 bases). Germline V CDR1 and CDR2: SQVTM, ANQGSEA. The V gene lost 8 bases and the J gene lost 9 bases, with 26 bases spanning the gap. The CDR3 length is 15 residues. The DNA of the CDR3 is TGCAGCTCGACCGGGACTCCAGGACGGTACGGTGAGCAGTTCTTC. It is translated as CSSTGTPGRYGEQFF.

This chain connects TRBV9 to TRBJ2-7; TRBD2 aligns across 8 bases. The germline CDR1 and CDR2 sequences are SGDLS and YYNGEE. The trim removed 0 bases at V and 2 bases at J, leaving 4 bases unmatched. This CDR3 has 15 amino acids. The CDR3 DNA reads TGTGCCAGCAGCGTAGGGGATAGCGGGACCTACGAGCAGTACTTC. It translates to CASSVGDSGTYEQYF.

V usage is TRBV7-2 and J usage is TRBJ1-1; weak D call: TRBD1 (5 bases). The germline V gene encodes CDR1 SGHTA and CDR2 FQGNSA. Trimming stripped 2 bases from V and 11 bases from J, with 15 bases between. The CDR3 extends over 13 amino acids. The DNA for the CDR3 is TGTGCCAGCAGCTTATATCAGGGAACGGCTGCTTTCTTT. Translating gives CASSLYQGTAAFF.

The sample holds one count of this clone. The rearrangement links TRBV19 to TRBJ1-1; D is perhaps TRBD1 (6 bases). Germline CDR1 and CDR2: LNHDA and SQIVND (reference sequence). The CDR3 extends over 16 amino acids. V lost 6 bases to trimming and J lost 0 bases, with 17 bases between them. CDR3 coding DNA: TGTGCCAGTAGAGAGGGACATTCACTTTTGAACACTGAAGCTTTCTTT. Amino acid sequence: CASREGHSLLNTEAFF. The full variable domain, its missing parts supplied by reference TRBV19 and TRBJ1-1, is DGGITQSPKYLFRKEGQNVTLSCEQNLNHDAMYWYRQDPGQGLRLIYYSQIVNDFQKGDIAEGYSVSREKKESFPLTVTSAQKNPTAFYLCASREGHSLLNTEAFFGQGTRLTVV.

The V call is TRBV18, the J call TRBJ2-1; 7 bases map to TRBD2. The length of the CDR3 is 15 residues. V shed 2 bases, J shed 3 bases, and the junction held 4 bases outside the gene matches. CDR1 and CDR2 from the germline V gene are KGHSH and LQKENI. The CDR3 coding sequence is TGTGCCAGCTCACCAAGCCGCGGGAGCTACAATGAGCAGTTCTTC. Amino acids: CASSPSRGSYNEQFF.

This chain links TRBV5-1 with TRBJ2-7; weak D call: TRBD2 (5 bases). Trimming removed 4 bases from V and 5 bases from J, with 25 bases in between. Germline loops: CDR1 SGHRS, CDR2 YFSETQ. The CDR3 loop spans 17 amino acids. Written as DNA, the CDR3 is TGCGCCAGCAGCCCTAGGATGGTTTCAGGAGGTCGCAACGAGCAGTACTTC. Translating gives CASSPRMVSGGRNEQYF.

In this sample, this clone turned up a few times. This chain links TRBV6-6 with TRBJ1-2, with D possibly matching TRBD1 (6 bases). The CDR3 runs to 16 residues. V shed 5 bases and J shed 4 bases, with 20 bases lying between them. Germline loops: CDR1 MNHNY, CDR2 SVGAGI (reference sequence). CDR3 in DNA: TGTGCCAGCAGTCTTGGAGGGGGAGCCAACCTCTATGGCTACACCTTC. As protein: CASSLGGGANLYGYTF.

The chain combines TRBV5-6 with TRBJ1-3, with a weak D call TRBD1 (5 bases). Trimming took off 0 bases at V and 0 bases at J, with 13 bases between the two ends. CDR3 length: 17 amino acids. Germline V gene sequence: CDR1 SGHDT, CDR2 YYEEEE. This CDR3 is CASSLVQAFYSGNTIYF. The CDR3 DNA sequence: TGTGCCAGCAGCTTGGTACAGGCCTTCTACTCTGGAAACACCATATATTTT.

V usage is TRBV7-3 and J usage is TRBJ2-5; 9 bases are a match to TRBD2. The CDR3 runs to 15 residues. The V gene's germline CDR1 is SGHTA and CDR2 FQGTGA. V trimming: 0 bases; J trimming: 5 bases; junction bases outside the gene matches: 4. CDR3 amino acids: CASSLTNSGGETQYF. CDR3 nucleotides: TGTGCCAGCAGCTTAACGAATAGCGGGGGCGAGACCCAGTACTTC.

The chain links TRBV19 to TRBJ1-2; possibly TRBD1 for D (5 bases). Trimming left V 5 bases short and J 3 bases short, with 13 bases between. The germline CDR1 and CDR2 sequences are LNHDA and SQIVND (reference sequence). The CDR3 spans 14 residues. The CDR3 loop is CASSPGPGHYGYTF. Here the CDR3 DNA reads TGTGCCAGTAGTCCGGGACCGGGCCACTATGGCTACACCTTC.

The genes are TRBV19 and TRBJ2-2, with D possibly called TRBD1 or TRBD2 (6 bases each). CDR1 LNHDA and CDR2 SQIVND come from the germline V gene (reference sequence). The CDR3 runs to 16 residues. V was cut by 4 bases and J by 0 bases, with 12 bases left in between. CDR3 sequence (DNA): TGTGCCAGTAGTAGGGGGGCAGGGGCGAACACCGGGGAGCTGTTTTTT. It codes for CASSRGAGANTGELFF.

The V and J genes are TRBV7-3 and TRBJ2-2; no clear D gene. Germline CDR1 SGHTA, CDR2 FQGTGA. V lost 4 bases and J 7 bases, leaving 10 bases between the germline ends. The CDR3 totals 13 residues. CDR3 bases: TGTGCCAGCAGCTCAAGGGTCGGCGGGGAGCTGTTTTTT. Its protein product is CASSSRVGGELFF.

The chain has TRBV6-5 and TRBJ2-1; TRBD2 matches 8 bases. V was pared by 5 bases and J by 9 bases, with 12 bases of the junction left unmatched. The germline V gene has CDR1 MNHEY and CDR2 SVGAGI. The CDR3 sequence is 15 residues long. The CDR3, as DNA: TGTGCCAGCAGTCCCGGACTAGCATGGGGCACTGAGCAGTTCTTC. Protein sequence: CASSPGLAWGTEQFF.

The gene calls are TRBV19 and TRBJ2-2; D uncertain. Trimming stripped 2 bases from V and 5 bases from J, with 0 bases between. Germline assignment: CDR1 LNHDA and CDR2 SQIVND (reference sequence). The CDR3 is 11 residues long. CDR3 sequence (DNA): TGTGCCAGTAGTATAACCGGGGAGCTGTTTTTT. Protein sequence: CASSITGELFF.

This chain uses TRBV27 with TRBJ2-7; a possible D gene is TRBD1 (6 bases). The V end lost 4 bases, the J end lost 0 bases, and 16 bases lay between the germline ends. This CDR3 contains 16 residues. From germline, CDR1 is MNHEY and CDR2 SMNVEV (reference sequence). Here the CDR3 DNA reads TGTGCCAGCAGTTACTACAGGGTTTCCCCCTCCTACGAGCAGTACTTC. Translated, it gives CASSYYRVSPSYEQYF.

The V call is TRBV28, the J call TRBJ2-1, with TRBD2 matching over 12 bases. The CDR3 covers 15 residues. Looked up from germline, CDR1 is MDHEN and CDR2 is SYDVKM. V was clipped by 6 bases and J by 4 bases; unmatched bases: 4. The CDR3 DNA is TGTGCCAGCAGGCCGGGACTAGCGGGTTACAATGAGCAGTTCTTC. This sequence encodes CASRPGLAGYNEQFF.

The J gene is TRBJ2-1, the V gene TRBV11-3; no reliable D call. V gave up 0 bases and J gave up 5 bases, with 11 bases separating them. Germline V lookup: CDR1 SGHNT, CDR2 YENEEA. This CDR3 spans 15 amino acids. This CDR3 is CASSLESPGHNEQFF. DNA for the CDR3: TGTGCCAGCAGCTTAGAGAGCCCGGGCCACAATGAGCAGTTCTTC.